The 24 T cell receptor beta chains presented below share a single source sample, sequenced in a study of cytomegalovirus exposure and HLA in healthy donors. PCR involved 60 Vbeta and 13 Jbeta primers. Clones were read by immunoSEQ multiplex PCR, and TCRdb kept only the in-frame ones, dropping some. The sample consists of approximately 190,000 clones, approximately 12% of them appearing once. Material for sequencing was PBMCs. Receptors were obtained from a man aged 50 to 59 in good health and CMV-seropositive.

This clone has a handful of counts. This chain joins TRBV18 and TRBJ2-3; 9 positions match TRBD2. Germline V CDR1 and CDR2: KGHSH, LQKENI. CDR3 length equals 17 residues. The V segment lost 1 base and the J segment 2 bases; nucleotides outside the gene matches: 7. The chain's CDR3 is CASSPQGLAGLTDTQYF. The CDR3 region has the DNA TGTGCCAGCTCACCACAGGGTCTAGCGGGGCTCACAGATACGCAGTATTTT. Together with reference TRBV18 and TRBJ2-3, the CDR3 gives the full variable domain: NAGVMQNPRHLVRRRGQEARLRCSPMKGHSHVYWYRQLPEEGLKFMVYLQKENIIDESGMPKERFSAEFPKEGPSILRIQQVVRGDSAAYFCASSPQGLAGLTDTQYFGPGTRLTVL.

The chain combines TRBV28 with TRBJ1-5; D not certain. V was trimmed by 4 bases and J by 4 bases, leaving 5 bases between them. Germline V gives CDR1 MDHEN, CDR2 SYDVKM. The CDR3 covers 12 residues. As DNA, the CDR3 is TGTGCCAGCAGTTACGGTAATCAGCCCCAGCATTTT. This gives the protein CASSYGNQPQHF.

V is TRBV6-6 and J is TRBJ1-6; maybe TRBD1 (6 bases). This CDR3 spans 11 amino acids. V lost 4 bases and J lost 16, with 11 bases in between. CDR1 MNHNY and CDR2 SVGAGI come from the germline V gene (reference sequence). The CDR3 here is CASSLQGTLHF. Written as DNA, the CDR3 is TGTGCCAGCAGTTTACAGGGAACTCTCCACTTT.

This chain joins TRBV7-8 and TRBJ1-4, with a tentative D call TRBD1 (5 bases). The length of the CDR3 is 14 residues. Germline V gene data show CDR1 as SGHVS and CDR2 as FQNEAQ. V was trimmed by 5 bases and J by 8 bases, leaving 15 bases between them. DNA for the CDR3: TGTGCCAGCAGCCGGGACTCCCTGGGGGAAAAACTGTTTTTT. Its translation: CASSRDSLGEKLFF.

This clone showed up just a few times. The chain carries TRBV9 and TRBJ2-1; 8 bases are shared with TRBD1. Germline CDR1 and CDR2: SGDLS and YYNGEE. The CDR3 loop spans 14 amino acids. V was pared by 3 bases and J by 5 bases, with 4 bases of the junction left unmatched. CDR3 sequence reads: CASSARQGNNEQFF. The CDR3 nucleotides read TGTGCCAGCAGCGCGCGACAGGGGAACAATGAGCAGTTCTTC.

The chain recombines TRBV28 with TRBJ1-5; possible D gene TRBD1, 6 bases. Trimming cost V 5 bases and J 6 bases, with 14 bases left between them. This CDR3 comprises 14 residues. Germline CDR1 is MDHEN and CDR2 is SYDVKM. CDR3 residues: CASSPTGNVQPQHF. CDR3 DNA sequence: TGTGCCAGCAGTCCAACAGGGAATGTTCAGCCCCAGCATTTT.

This clone was observed a few times. V is TRBV6-5 and J is TRBJ2-7, with 9 bases that match TRBD1. Per the germline V gene, CDR1 is MNHEY and CDR2 is SVGAGI. The CDR3 loop spans 15 amino acids. V lost 6 bases, J lost 3 bases, and 9 bases stayed unmatched. CDR3 in DNA: TGTGCCAGCAGACCCGTGGGACAGGGCATCTACGAGCAGTACGTC. This sequence encodes CASRPVGQGIYEQYV.

Worth noting for this clone: The sample holds other DNA sequences that translate to the same CDR3. The chain carries TRBV5-4 and TRBJ1-6, with D possibly matching TRBD1 (6 bases). The CDR3 runs 16 residues. Germline V gene sequence: CDR1 SGHNT, CDR2 YYREEE (reference sequence). The germline V and J ends were trimmed by 1 base and 9 bases, with 17 bases remaining between them. The CDR3 region is CASSLKTGNEGSPLHF. The CDR3 DNA follows: TGTGCCAGCAGCTTGAAAACAGGGAACGAGGGTTCACCCCTCCACTTT.

V usage is TRBV11-2 and J usage is TRBJ2-5; D is possibly TRBD1 (5 bases). The germline V gene has CDR1 SGHAT and CDR2 FQNNGV. V lost 1 base, J lost 8 bases, and 14 bases lay in between. The CDR3 covers 14 residues. CDR3 nucleotide sequence: TGTGCCAGCAGCTTAGGGCAGGGAAGCGTCACCCAGTACTTC. Translating it yields CASSLGQGSVTQYF.

This clone was picked up a small number of times. V usage is TRBV9 and J usage is TRBJ2-2; 7 nucleotides match TRBD2. Germline CDR1 is SGDLS and CDR2 is YYNGEE. Unmatched junction bases numbered 5, after V lost 3 bases and J lost 0 bases. CDR3 length equals 16 residues. The CDR3: CASSGPSGANTGELFF. The CDR3 DNA follows: TGTGCCAGCAGCGGCCCGAGCGGGGCGAACACCGGGGAGCTGTTTTTT.

V and J are TRBV7-9 and TRBJ1-2, with a tentative D call TRBD1 (6 bases). This CDR3 is 16 amino acids long. Germline lookup yields CDR1 SEHNR and CDR2 FQNEAQ (reference sequence). With 7 bases removed from V and 5 bases from J, the gap between germline ends came to 23 bases. In nucleotides, the CDR3 is TGTGCCAGCAAGGGACATACGGGTTCCCCTCAATATGGCTACACCTTC. This gives the protein CASKGHTGSPQYGYTF.

This clone was detected a few times. This sequence joins TRBV6-1 and TRBJ1-5, with D perhaps matching TRBD1 (6 bases). V lost 6 bases, J lost 0 bases, and 12 bases lay in between. CDR3 length: 15 residues. Germline V lookup: CDR1 MNHNS, CDR2 SASEGT. CDR3 DNA: TGTGCCAGCAGAGAGACAGGACTTAGCAATCAGCCCCAGCATTTT. Protein: CASRETGLSNQPQHF.

This clone was observed a handful of times. The chain has TRBV4-1 and TRBJ2-7; 7 bases fit TRBD1. CDR1 is MGHRA, CDR2 YSYEKL, per germline. CDR3 length: 16 residues. The trim removed 0 bases at V and 6 bases at J, leaving 11 bases unmatched. The CDR3: CASSQDPGQPYTEQYV. The CDR3 DNA follows: TGCGCCAGCAGCCAAGATCCGGGACAGCCTTATACCGAGCAGTACGTC.

V gene TRBV15 combines with J gene TRBJ2-3; 8 bases match TRBD1. Unmatched junction bases numbered 5, after V lost 4 bases and J lost 2 bases. The CDR3 consists of 15 residues. Germline V gene data show CDR1 as LNHNV and CDR2 as YYDKDF (reference sequence). This CDR3 reads CATSTDRGFTDTQYF. The CDR3 DNA reads as TGTGCCACCAGCACCGACAGGGGATTCACAGATACGCAGTATTTT.

In its sample, this clone was seen a few times. The CDR3 DNA reads as TGTGCCAGCAGCTGGGGGGGGGACTGGATGTCAGATACGCAGTATTTT. As protein: CASSWGGDWMSDTQYF. V and J are TRBV11-3 and TRBJ2-3; 7 bases map to TRBD2. The CDR3 covers 16 residues. V trimming: 4 bases; J trimming: 4 bases; junction bases outside the gene matches: 11. Germline lookup yields CDR1 SGHNT and CDR2 YENEEA.

This clone appeared a few times. V gene TRBV19 combines with J gene TRBJ2-6; 8 bases align to TRBD1. Per germline, CDR1 LNHDA and CDR2 SQIVND (reference sequence). Trimming removed 4 bases from V and 2 bases from J; junction bases left unmatched: 4. CDR3 length equals 16 residues. In DNA, the CDR3 is TGTGCCAGTAGTACCCCGGGACAGGCTGGGGCCAACGTCCTGACTTTC. Its protein product is CASSTPGQAGANVLTF.

The table lists this clone with a few counts. The chain recombines TRBV11-2 with TRBJ1-6; TRBD1 agrees at 8 bases. The V gene end was trimmed by 8 bases and the J gene end by 6 bases; junction bases not matched to a gene: 3. Germline assignment: CDR1 SGHAT and CDR2 FQNNGV. The CDR3 has 13 residues. This CDR3 is CASCDRGNSPLHF. The CDR3 DNA follows: TGTGCCAGCTGTGACAGGGGTAATTCACCCCTCCACTTT.

This clone was counted only a few times. The chain uses TRBV25-1 and TRBJ2-7, with 11 nucleotides matching TRBD1. The CDR3 contains 17 residues. Trimming removed 3 bases from V and 3 bases from J; junction bases left unmatched: 10. The germline V gene has CDR1 MGHDK and CDR2 SYGVNS. DNA of the CDR3: TGTGCCAGCAGTGACCACCTGGGACAGGGGGGCCACTACGAGCAGTACTTC. This codes for CASSDHLGQGGHYEQYF.

The chain employs TRBV11-2 and TRBJ2-1; D uncertain. Trimming took off 0 bases at V and 3 bases at J, with 12 bases between the two ends. The germline CDR1 and CDR2 sequences are SGHAT and FQNNGV. CDR3 length: 16 amino acids. CDR3: CASSLETIRYYNEQFF. In DNA form, the CDR3 reads TGTGCCAGCAGCTTAGAGACCATCAGGTACTACAATGAGCAGTTCTTC.

This clone was observed a handful of times. V usage is TRBV2 and J usage is TRBJ1-6; D remains unclear. In germline, CDR1 is SNHLY, CDR2 FYNNEI. The CDR3 is 15 residues long. The V end was cut by 10 bases, the J end by 3 bases, with 16 bases between. The DNA for the CDR3 is TGTGCCACGGTCCGGGAATGGGGCTATAATTCACCCCTCCACTTT. This encodes CATVREWGYNSPLHF.

There are a few counts of this clone. V usage is TRBV5-1 and J usage is TRBJ2-4; perhaps TRBD2 as D (5 bases). CDR1 is SGHRS and CDR2 is YFSETQ in the germline V gene. This CDR3 region has 13 residues. V lost 0 bases to trimming and J lost 4 bases, with 5 bases between them. The CDR3 loop reads CASSLGGKNIQYF. The CDR3, as DNA: TGCGCCAGCAGCTTGGGAGGGAAAAACATTCAGTACTTC. Filled out from reference TRBV5-1 and TRBJ2-4, the complete variable domain reads KAGVTQTPRYLIKTRGQQVTLSCSPISGHRSVSWYQQTPGQGLQFLFEYFSETQRNKGNFPGRFSGRQFSNSRSEMNVSTLELGDSALYLCASSLGGKNIQYFGAGTRLSVL.

V is TRBV7-9 and J is TRBJ2-7; 7 nucleotides match TRBD2. The junction had 7 bases not matched to a gene; V was cut back by 6 bases and J by 2 bases. In germline, CDR1 is SEHNR, CDR2 FQNEAQ (reference sequence). The CDR3 has 14 residues. The CDR3 DNA reads TGTGCCAGCAGTCTCGGGGGGTACCCCTACGAGCAGTACTTC. It specifies CASSLGGYPYEQYF.

The V gene is TRBV7-2, the J gene TRBJ1-1; no reliable D call. CDR1 is SGHTA, CDR2 FQGNSA, per germline. The CDR3 spans 13 residues. V shed 1 base and J shed 4 bases, with 7 bases lying between them. DNA of the CDR3: TGTGCCAGCAGCTTAGGCCCGAGCACTGAAGCTTTCTTT. Residues: CASSLGPSTEAFF.

The gene calls are TRBV6-5 and TRBJ1-5; 8 nucleotides align to TRBD1. Trimming took 6 bases from V and 5 from J; bases not matched to a gene: 9. This CDR3 comprises 15 residues. Germline V CDR1 and CDR2: MNHEY, SVGAGI. CDR3 in DNA: TGTGCCAGCAGCGCCCGGGACAGGCCCTATCAGCCCCAGCATTTT. Translated: CASSARDRPYQPQHF.